This T cell receptor beta chain appears in the sequencing data of a study of OX40 agonist ivuxolimab in advanced cancers. Notes on this clone: The antigen is undetermined.

TCRdb's copy holds only in-frame clones and misses some; the assay was immunoSEQ multiplex PCR. The sample lists 65,000 to 90,000 clones, more than 85% occurring once. The CDR3 is 14 amino acids. CDR1 is SGDLS, CDR2 YYNGEE, per germline. Trimming removed 3 bases at V and 4 bases at J, with 12 bases between. Study-wide findings and caveats: Also showing low normalized T-cell clonal expansion were some of the nonresponders.

The rearrangement links TRBV9 to TRBJ2-3; unclear D gene. This specimen was CD4+ or CD8+ T cells sorted from blood, taken in a trial of the OX40 agonist ivuxolimab. The TCR comes from an adult with an advanced solid tumor such as melanoma, head and neck, liver or kidney cancer. CDR3 coding DNA: TGTGCCAGCAGCGGCCCCAGCAGCGCAGATACGCAGTATTTT. It yields the protein CASSGPSSADTQYF.